Detailed here is one T cell receptor (beta chain). Measured with immunoSEQ multiplex PCR; TCRdb has only the in-frame clones, and not every one. The sample has some 1,400,000 clones; roughly 96% are singletons. Germline loops: CDR1 SQVTM, CDR2 ANQGSEA. Trimming removed 6 bases from V and 2 bases from J; junction bases left unmatched: 13. The CDR3 totals 16 residues. This entry is derived from a study of shared clonotypes between healthy human individuals. The rearrangement uses TRBV29-1 and TRBJ2-7; TRBD2 agrees at 10 bases. Sample: naive CD4+ T cells sorted from blood. Subset specified: CD45RA+ positively selected. This TCR was recovered from a man younger than 40 in good health. CDR3 DNA: TGCAGCGTAAAACCAGCGGGAGGGCCGAATCCCTACGAGCAGTACTTC. Protein sequence: CSVKPAGGPNPYEQYF.